This passage covers 17 T cell receptor beta chains from one sample sequenced in a study of regulatory T cells in long-lasting Graves disease. Time point: newly diagnosed GD, antithyroid drugs for less than 3 months. Extracted RNA from PBMCs served as the source of the TCR library. In building TCR beta libraries, iRepertoire HTBI primers were used together with Arm-PCR of CDR3 regions. TCRdb called the multiplex PCR reads again in MiXCR, with one record for every CDR3 protein. The sample lists hundreds of thousands of distinct CDR3 sequences; 12% were seen once. The same sample was also studied in work on T cells in Graves' hyperthyroidism and ophthalmopathy.

The sample consisted of peripheral blood mononuclear cells (PBMCs), taken at new diagnosis, from a patient treated with antithyroid drugs. These receptors were taken from a woman aged 30 to 39 with Graves disease.

Many counts were recorded for this clonotype. V and J are TRBV5-1 and TRBJ2-3; TRBD2 aligns across 14 bases. The CDR3 covers 17 residues. Per germline, CDR1 SGHRS and CDR2 YFSETQ. With V trimmed by 4 bases and J by 0 bases, 4 bases remained unmatched. The CDR3 region has the DNA TGCGCCAGCAGCCCGGGACTAGCGGGGGATAGCACAGATACGCAGTATTTT. It encodes CASSPGLAGDSTDTQYF.

This clonotype was observed a handful of times. The rearrangement joins TRBV2 to TRBJ1-2; 10 nucleotides align to TRBD1. In germline, CDR1 is SNHLY, CDR2 FYNNEI. The CDR3 length is 17 residues. V shed 6 bases and J 3 bases; nucleotides not matched to a gene: 13. The CDR3 region is CASSNRLGTGAYYGYTF. The CDR3 DNA is TGTGCCAGCAGCAATCGCCTGGGGACAGGGGCTTACTATGGCTACACCTTC.

The genes are TRBV15 and TRBJ2-7; TRBD1 agrees at 7 bases. The germline V gene has CDR1 LNHNV and CDR2 YYDKDF (reference sequence). J was trimmed by 3 bases and V by 2 bases; bases with no gene match: 13. CDR3 length: 17 amino acids. Written as DNA, the CDR3 is TGTGCCACCAGCAGACGATTCGACAGGGTAGAATTCTACGAGCAGTACTTC. Its protein product is CATSRRFDRVEFYEQYF.

A word on this clonotype: Since a much larger clone is just one base distant, this may be a read error. The chain recombines TRBV28 with TRBJ2-7; maybe TRBD1 (6 bases). The CDR3 contains 14 residues. V shed 7 bases and J shed 0 bases, with 13 bases lying between them. Per germline, CDR1 MDHEN and CDR2 SYDVKM. The CDR3: CASNMTGFSYEQYF. The CDR3 DNA reads TGTGCCAGCAATATGACAGGCTTCTCCTACGAGCAGTACTTC.

This clonotype showed up many times. The chain's CDR3 is CAISLQGTNTEAFF. CDR3 DNA sequence: TGTGCCATCAGCCTACAGGGGACGAACACTGAAGCTTTCTTT. The chain recombines TRBV10-3 with TRBJ1-1, with 7 bases identical to TRBD1. Unmatched junction bases numbered 5, after V lost 6 bases and J lost 1 base. The CDR3 contains 14 residues. The germline V gene has CDR1 ENHRY and CDR2 SYGVKD.

This clonotype was observed many times. The V call is TRBV11-3, the J call TRBJ2-1; 7 bases are a match to TRBD1. Germline CDR1 SGHNT, CDR2 YENEEA. This CDR3 region has 16 residues. With 5 bases clipped from V and 0 bases from J, the junction kept 7 bases outside the gene matches. The CDR3 protein is CASSPGQVSSYNEQFF. CDR3 bases: TGTGCCAGCAGCCCCGGACAGGTTAGCTCCTACAATGAGCAGTTCTTC.

This clonotype appeared many times. The rearrangement joins TRBV28 to TRBJ1-3; D is ambiguous. Germline CDR1 is MDHEN and CDR2 is SYDVKM. This CDR3 spans 13 amino acids. V lost 3 bases and J lost 4, with 7 bases in between. The CDR3 DNA is TGTGCCAGCAGTTTGGTCTCCGGAAACACCATATATTTT. Encoded protein: CASSLVSGNTIYF. The variable domain in full, with the rest retrieved from reference TRBV28 and TRBJ1-3, is DVKVTQSSRYLVKRTGEKVFLECVQDMDHENMFWYRQDPGLGLRLIYFSYDVKMKEKGDIPEGYSVSREKKERFSLILESASTNQTSMYLCASSLVSGNTIYFGEGSWLTVV.

This clonotype was observed many times. V usage is TRBV3-1 and J usage is TRBJ1-1, with TRBD1 as a possible D gene (5 bases). The V end lost 6 bases, the J end lost 0 bases, and 11 bases lay between the germline ends. The V gene's germline CDR1 is LGHDT and CDR2 YNNKEL (reference sequence). The CDR3 is made up of 14 amino acids. The CDR3 spells CASRNRFMNTEAFF. CDR3 nucleotides: TGTGCCAGCAGGAACAGGTTCATGAACACTGAAGCTTTCTTT.

This clonotype was recorded at least ten times. The chain joins TRBV2 to TRBJ1-1; possibly TRBD1 for D (5 bases). CDR3 size: 14 residues. In germline, CDR1 is SNHLY, CDR2 FYNNEI. V shed 4 bases and J shed 6 bases, with 15 bases lying between them. For the CDR3, the DNA is TGTGCCAGCAGTGGACCTTCACGGGGGTCTGAAGCTTTCTTT. Its protein is CASSGPSRGSEAFF.

This clonotype was picked up a small number of times. The chain has TRBV6-2 or TRBV6-3 and TRBJ2-7; D possibly uses TRBD1 or TRBD2 (7 bases each). V was trimmed by 10 bases and J by 5 bases, leaving 21 bases between them. The CDR3 has 14 residues. Germline CDR1 reads MNHEY; CDR2 reads SVGEGT. DNA for the CDR3: TGTGCCACCCGGGGGGAGACAGGGATAAACGAGCAGTACTTC. Amino acid sequence: CATRGETGINEQYF.

This clonotype was counted many times. The J gene is TRBJ1-2, the V gene TRBV9, with 12 nucleotides matching TRBD1. Germline CDR1 reads SGDLS; CDR2 reads YYNGEE. The CDR3 runs 17 residues. With 4 bases clipped from V and 6 bases from J, the junction kept 13 bases outside the gene matches. The DNA for the CDR3 is TGTGCCAGCAGCCCAGGGGGACAGGGGGCCCTTCAGGATGGCTACACCTTC. Amino acids: CASSPGGQGALQDGYTF.

This clonotype was observed a few times. The J gene is TRBJ2-3, the V gene TRBV6-1, with a weak D call TRBD2 (6 bases). This CDR3 region has 15 residues. Trimming stripped 6 bases from V and 0 bases from J, with 13 bases between. CDR1 is MNHNS, CDR2 SASEGT, per germline. CDR3 in amino acids: CASRPRLVSTDTQYF. Here the CDR3 DNA reads TGTGCCAGCAGACCGAGACTAGTGAGCACAGATACGCAGTATTTT.

The table lists this clonotype with a few counts. V and J are TRBV6-4 and TRBJ2-7; TRBD2 matches at 7 bases. There are 15 residues in the CDR3. Trimming took 5 bases from V and 2 from J; bases not matched to a gene: 9. Germline-derived CDR1 and CDR2 are MRHNA and SNTAGT. The CDR3 DNA is TGTGCCAGCAGTTCGGTCCCGCGGGGGACCTACGAGCAGTACTTC. Translating it yields CASSSVPRGTYEQYF.

This clonotype was counted between two and nine times. This chain links TRBV7-9 with TRBJ1-2; no clear D gene. The germline CDR1 and CDR2 sequences are SEHNR and FQNEAQ (reference sequence). The CDR3 has 10 residues. Trimming took 8 bases from V and 5 from J, leaving 6 bases between them. CDR3 region: CASQRYGYTF. The CDR3 region has the DNA TGTGCCAGCCAGCGTTATGGCTACACCTTC.

This clonotype was observed a few times. This could be a read error, since a much larger clone is one nucleotide away. The rearrangement uses TRBV6-1 and TRBJ2-7; 8 bases agree with TRBD2. Germline V gene lookup returns CDR1 MNHNS and CDR2 SASEGT. CDR3 length: 14 residues. The DNA of the CDR3 is TGTGCCAGCAGCCAGCGGGGGAGCTCCTACGGGCAGTACTTC. It translates to CASSQRGSSYGQYF.

This clonotype was seen more than once but under ten times. The rearrangement joins TRBV5-1 to TRBJ2-2; D is unresolved. V lost 6 bases and J 0 bases, leaving 9 bases between the germline ends. The germline gives CDR1 SGHRS, CDR2 YFSETQ. This CDR3 comprises 14 residues. As DNA, the CDR3 is TGCGCCAGCAAGGGCAGTACGAACACCGGGGAGCTGTTTTTT. It codes for CASKGSTNTGELFF. Full variable domain (missing parts from reference TRBV5-1 and TRBJ2-2): KAGVTQTPRYLIKTRGQQVTLSCSPISGHRSVSWYQQTPGQGLQFLFEYFSETQRNKGNFPGRFSGRQFSNSRSEMNVSTLELGDSALYLCASKGSTNTGELFFGEGSRLTVL.

The table lists this clonotype with many counts. The J gene is TRBJ1-2, the V gene TRBV24-1, with D maybe TRBD1 (6 bases). The CDR3 runs 19 residues. Germline V gives CDR1 KGHDR, CDR2 SFDVKD. V gave up 3 bases and J gave up 0 bases, with 22 bases separating them. This CDR3 is CATSDPRGQGTPSNYGYTF. DNA of the CDR3: TGTGCCACCAGTGATCCCCGGGGGCAGGGAACTCCCTCTAACTATGGCTACACCTTC.